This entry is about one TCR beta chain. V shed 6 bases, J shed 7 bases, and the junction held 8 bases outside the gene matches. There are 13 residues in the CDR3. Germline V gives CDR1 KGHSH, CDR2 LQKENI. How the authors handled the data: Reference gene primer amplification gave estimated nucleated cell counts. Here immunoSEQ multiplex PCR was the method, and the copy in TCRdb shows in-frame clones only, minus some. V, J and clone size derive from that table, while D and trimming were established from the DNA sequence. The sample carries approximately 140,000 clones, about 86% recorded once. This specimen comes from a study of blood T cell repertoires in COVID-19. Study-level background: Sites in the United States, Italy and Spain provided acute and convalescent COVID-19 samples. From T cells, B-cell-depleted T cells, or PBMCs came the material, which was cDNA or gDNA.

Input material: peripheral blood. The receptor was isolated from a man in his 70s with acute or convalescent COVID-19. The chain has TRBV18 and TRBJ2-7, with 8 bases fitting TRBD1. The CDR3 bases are TGTGCCAGCTCTCGACAGGGGCCGGGGGAGCAGTACTTC. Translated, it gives CASSRQGPGEQYF. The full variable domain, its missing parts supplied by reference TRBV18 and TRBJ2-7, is NAGVMQNPRHLVRRRGQEARLRCSPMKGHSHVYWYRQLPEEGLKFMVYLQKENIIDESGMPKERFSAEFPKEGPSILRIQQVVRGDSAAYFCASSRQGPGEQYFGPGTRLTVT.